This entry features one TCR beta chain sequence. Its specificity is unknown. Method: immunoSEQ multiplex PCR; TCRdb's copy keeps in-frame clones and lacks some. This repertoire shows about 53,000 clones, about 88% found once; its top ten account for 2.5% to 4%. This sample is part of a study of chemoradiotherapy in HPV16-positive cancers. Whole-study results and caveats: In HPV16-positive patients, HPV-responsive T-cell expansion tracked better recurrence-free survival.

V was shortened by 2 bases and J by 7 bases, with 9 bases between the two germline ends. Germline CDR1 and CDR2: SGHAT and FQDESV (reference sequence). This CDR3 spans 13 amino acids. This chain uses TRBV11-1 with TRBJ1-5; no clear D. This clonotype was obtained from a human donor with HPV-associated anogenital cancer. Sample: blood, taken from a patient who underwent chemoradiotherapy. The CDR3 region is CASSLSGNQPQHF. CDR3 nucleotides: TGTGCCAGCAGCTTATCTGGAAACCAGCCCCAGCATTTT.